Below are 11 T cell receptor beta chains sequenced from a single sample in a study of T cells after yellow fever vaccination. TCRdb analysed the 5' RACE reads with MiXCR anew, one entry per CDR3 protein. This table has a few hundred thousand distinct CDR3 sequences, roughly 21% appearing once. This sample comprised PBMCs, obtained 15 days after the yellow fever booster vaccination. These TCRs come from a man aged 25-45 years who received the YFV17D yellow fever vaccine.

The CDR3 sequence is CASSLTSNNEQFF. The CDR3, as DNA: TGTGCCAGCAGTTTGACTAGTAACAATGAGCAGTTCTTC. The genes are TRBV12-3 or TRBV12-4 and TRBJ2-1; weak D call: TRBD2 (6 bases). The ends were cut back, 3 bases at V and 5 bases at J, with 8 bases in the middle. The CDR3 totals 13 residues.

The rearrangement uses TRBV7-3 and TRBJ2-7, with D perhaps assigned TRBD1 or TRBD2 (7 bases each). The CDR3 spans 15 residues. The germline V and J ends were trimmed by 2 bases and 1 base, with 12 bases remaining between them. Per germline, CDR1 SGHTA and CDR2 FQGTGA. CDR3 in amino acids: CASSLSGGQSYEQYF. CDR3 in DNA: TGTGCCAGCAGCTTATCGGGGGGACAGTCCTACGAGCAGTACTTC.

This clonotype has a count of ten or more. This sequence joins TRBV5-6 and TRBJ2-5; D gene uncertain. Trimming stripped 3 bases from V and 3 bases from J, with 12 bases between. The CDR3 runs to 14 residues. Germline V gene sequence: CDR1 SGHDT, CDR2 YYEEEE. This CDR3 is CASSSLDREETQYF. As DNA, the CDR3 is TGTGCCAGCAGCTCACTGGATAGGGAAGAGACCCAGTACTTC.

This clonotype came up a few times. The chain has TRBV20-1 and TRBJ2-5; 10 positions agree with TRBD1. Germline assignment: CDR1 DFQATT and CDR2 SNEGSKA (reference sequence). The junction had 3 bases not matched to a gene; V was cut back by 5 bases and J by 0 bases. The CDR3 is 14 amino acids. The CDR3 protein is CSASGTGDQETQYF. The CDR3 DNA sequence: TGCAGTGCTTCCGGGACAGGGGACCAAGAGACCCAGTACTTC.

This clonotype was seen a handful of times. The chain employs TRBV7-2 and TRBJ2-5, with a weak D call TRBD2 (6 bases). V lost 8 bases and J lost 1, with 20 bases in between. CDR1 and CDR2 from the germline V gene are SGHTA and FQGNSA. This CDR3 is 16 amino acids long. CDR3 sequence: CASALVGTGVQETQYF. The CDR3 bases are TGTGCCAGCGCATTGGTCGGAACGGGGGTCCAAGAGACCCAGTACTTC.

The rearrangement uses TRBV20-1 and TRBJ2-5; a possible D gene is TRBD2 (6 bases). CDR1 and CDR2 from the germline V gene are DFQATT and SNEGSKA (reference sequence). CDR3 length: 13 amino acids. V lost 6 bases and J lost 7, with 18 bases in between. This CDR3 reads CSARDSSVGTQYF. Here the CDR3 DNA reads TGCAGTGCGCGGGACTCCTCGGTTGGGACCCAGTACTTC.

This clonotype was observed a few times. J is TRBJ2-2 and V is TRBV7-6, with D unresolved. The ends were cut back, 1 base at V and 0 bases at J, with 12 bases in the middle. This CDR3 has 17 amino acids. Germline CDR1 reads SGHVS; CDR2 reads FNYEAQ. CDR3 residues: CASSLESLDSNTGELFF. The CDR3, as DNA: TGTGCCAGCAGCTTAGAGTCGCTTGATTCGAACACCGGGGAGCTGTTTTTT.

The J gene is TRBJ2-1, the V gene TRBV12-3 or TRBV12-4, with a tentative D call TRBD1 (5 bases). V was clipped by 3 bases and J by 7 bases, with 13 bases between them. The CDR3 is made up of 14 amino acids. CDR3 in amino acids: CASSFAQGRNEQFF. CDR3 coding DNA: TGTGCCAGCAGTTTTGCCCAGGGTCGGAATGAGCAGTTCTTC.

This clonotype was counted between two and nine times. The rearrangement links TRBV7-9 to TRBJ2-7; TRBD1 aligns across 8 bases. V trimming: 3 bases; J trimming: 2 bases; junction bases outside the gene matches: 3. Germline assignment: CDR1 SEHNR and CDR2 FQNEAQ (reference sequence). The CDR3 totals 14 residues. CDR3 sequence: CASSLGGQAYEQYF. The CDR3 DNA follows: TGTGCCAGCAGCTTGGGGGGACAGGCCTACGAGCAGTACTTC.

This chain joins TRBV7-9 and TRBJ2-7; either TRBD1 or TRBD2 may supply D (5 bases each). The CDR3 consists of 15 residues. CDR1 SEHNR and CDR2 FQNEAQ come from the germline V gene (reference sequence). The V end was cut by 4 bases, the J end by 0 bases, with 13 bases between. In DNA form, the CDR3 reads TGTGCCAGCAGCTCCGGGACCCGCGGCTCCTACGAGCAGTACTTC. It specifies CASSSGTRGSYEQYF.

This clonotype was counted a few times. This chain joins TRBV20-1 and TRBJ2-5, with D possibly TRBD2 on 5 matching bases. This CDR3 is 13 amino acids long. The germline gives CDR1 DFQATT, CDR2 SNEGSKA (reference sequence). The V and J ends lost 3 bases and 5 bases respectively, with 13 bases between them. CDR3 nucleotides: TGCAGTGCTAGCGGCGGGTTGGTTGAGACCCAGTACTTC. The encoded protein is CSASGGLVETQYF.